This T cell receptor (beta chain) was obtained from a study of blood T cells in healthy people across ages. Worth noting for this clonotype: As yet, its antigen is unknown. At one of its ends the junction is not consistent with the germline gene, which may arise from a read error.

PCR was performed a second time for about 7 to 12 cycles using a sample-barcoded 5' primer and a J-beta primer mix. TCRdb itself ran the 5' RACE reads through MiXCR, one entry per CDR3 protein. This sample has hundreds of thousands of distinct CDR3 sequences, with 45% to 50% found just once. Individuals who donated were healthy Caucasians from Russia aged about 6 to 100. Overall study results and limits: There were more naive CD4+ cells and higher diversity in long-lived donors than in aged donors.

This CDR3 is built from 13 residues. Germline CDR1 and CDR2: SGHNT and YENEEA. The receptor was isolated from a woman aged 60 to 75 in good health. Sequenced: blood. The V gene is TRBV11-3, the J gene TRBJ2-3; D perhaps matches TRBD2 (5 bases). The CDR3: CANSLSSVDTQYF. CDR3 coding DNA: TGTGCCAACAGCTTAAGTAGCGTGGATACGCAGTATTTT.